A single TCR beta chain is shown here with its context. This entry comes from a study of blood T cell repertoires in COVID-19. TCRdb's copy holds only in-frame clones and misses some; the assay was immunoSEQ multiplex PCR. The data hold approximately 240,000 clones, with 85% to 95% observed a single time. Patients from Seattle were sampled longitudinally, starting during active infection. Germline V CDR1 and CDR2: SGHRS, YFSETQ. The CDR3 has 12 amino acids. The V and J ends lost 7 bases and 10 bases respectively, with 12 bases between them. The specimen sequenced was peripheral blood. This clonotype originated in a man aged 30-40 years with COVID-19, enrolled during active disease. The V call is TRBV5-1, the J call TRBJ1-6; tentatively, D is TRBD1 (5 bases). The CDR3 is CASCTGESPLHF. CDR3 in DNA: TGCGCCAGCTGTACGGGGGAATCACCCCTCCACTTT.